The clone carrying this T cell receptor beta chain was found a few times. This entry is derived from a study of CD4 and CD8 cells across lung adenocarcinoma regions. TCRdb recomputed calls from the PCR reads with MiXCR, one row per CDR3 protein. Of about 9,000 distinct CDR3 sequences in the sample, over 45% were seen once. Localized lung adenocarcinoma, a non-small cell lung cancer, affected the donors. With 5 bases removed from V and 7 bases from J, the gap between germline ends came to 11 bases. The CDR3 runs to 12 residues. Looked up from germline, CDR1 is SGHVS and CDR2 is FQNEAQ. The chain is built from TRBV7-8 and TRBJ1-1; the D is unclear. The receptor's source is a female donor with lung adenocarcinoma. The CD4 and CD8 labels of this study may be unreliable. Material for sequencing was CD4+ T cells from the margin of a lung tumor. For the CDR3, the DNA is TGTGCCAGCAGCCACGTGGAGGTTGAAGCTTTCTTT. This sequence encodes CASSHVEVEAFF. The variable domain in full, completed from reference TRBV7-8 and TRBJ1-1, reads GAGVSQSPRYKVAKRGQDVALRCDPISGHVSLFWYQQALGQGPEFLTYFQNEAQLDKSGLPSDRFFAERPEGSVSTLKIQRTQQEDSAVYLCASSHVEVEAFFGQGTRLTVV.